The rows below give T cell receptor beta chains drawn from one sample of a study of T-cell memory formation after mild COVID-19. MiXCR, applied by TCRdb to the 5' RACE reads, yields one record per CDR3 protein. The sample has some 440,000 distinct CDR3 sequences, roughly 23% seen once. Specimen: PBMCs or a T cell subset sorted from them (not recorded which). The receptors were sampled from an adult woman who had mild COVID-19 (a few samples of this study predate the infection). Cell type and time point are not known. The CDR3 runs from the conserved cysteine through the conserved F or W. The D gene is left open where the match is weak. A clone size is listed for some rows: how often the clone was seen (once, few, many), or a class if it is expanded.

CDR3aa | CDR3nt | abundance | j_gene | d_gene | v_gene
CASSRGLAGSGETQYF | TGTGCCAGCAGTCGGGGACTAGCGGGGTCTGGGGAGACCCAGTACTTC | - | TRBJ2-5 | TRBD2 | TRBV6-5
CSARDGFSHNSPLHF | TGCAGTGCTAGAGACGGCTTCTCACATAATTCACCCCTCCACTTT | - | TRBJ1-6 | - | TRBV20-1
CSARAGDIEQYF | TGCAGTGCTAGAGCAGGGGACATCGAGCAGTACTTC | - | TRBJ2-7 | - | TRBV20-1
CASSSGKGGNEQFF | TGTGCCAGCAGCTCCGGGAAAGGGGGGAATGAGCAGTTCTTC | - | TRBJ2-1 | - | TRBV7-3
CASRTTGGQTGELFF | TGTGCCAGCAGGACGACAGGGGGCCAAACCGGGGAGCTGTTTTTT | - | TRBJ2-2 | TRBD1 | TRBV5-5
CSVEPGLGNIQYF | TGCAGCGTTGAACCGGGGCTCGGGAACATTCAGTACTTC | - | TRBJ2-4 | - | TRBV29-1
CASSLVWIATDTQYF | TGTGCCAGCAGCTTAGTTTGGATAGCAACAGATACGCAGTATTTT | - | TRBJ2-3 | - | TRBV7-2
CASSQDFVGQGFHYEQYF | TGCGCCAGCAGCCAAGATTTTGTCGGACAGGGTTTTCACTACGAGCAGTACTTC | - | TRBJ2-7 | TRBD1 | TRBV4-3
CATRDGGENNYGYTF | TGTGCCACCAGAGACGGAGGGGAGAACAACTATGGCTACACCTTC | few | TRBJ1-2 | - | TRBV24-1
CASSSRLASTDTQYF | TGTGCCAGCAGCTCCAGACTAGCGTCGACAGATACGCAGTATTTT | - | TRBJ2-3 | TRBD2 | TRBV9
CASRPGGFGSYEQYF | TGTGCCAGCAGGCCCGGGGGTTTCGGCTCCTACGAGCAGTACTTC | few | TRBJ2-7 | - | TRBV7-9
CATRQDRLTYEQYF | TGTGCCACGAGGCAGGACAGGTTAACCTACGAGCAGTACTTC | few | TRBJ2-7 | TRBD1 | TRBV18
CASSSGRTDQETQYF | TGTGCCAGTAGTTCCGGAAGGACTGATCAAGAGACCCAGTACTTC | - | TRBJ2-5 | - | TRBV19
CASSLGTGDNEQFF | TGTGCCAGCAGCTTGGGGACAGGGGACAATGAGCAGTTCTTC | many | TRBJ2-1 | TRBD1 | TRBV7-6
CASSLTGTVDEQYF | TGTGCCAGCAGCCTGACCGGGACAGTAGACGAGCAGTACTTC | - | TRBJ2-7 | TRBD1 | TRBV7-6
CAISEEGLALNEQFF | TGTGCCATCAGTGAGGAGGGACTAGCCTTAAATGAGCAGTTCTTC | many | TRBJ2-1 | TRBD2 | TRBV10-3
CASNRLAGSPNEQFF | TGTGCCAGCAATCGTCTGGCGGGTAGCCCCAATGAGCAGTTCTTC | - | TRBJ2-1 | - | TRBV6-5
CASSVGTSGGEETQYF | TGTGCCAGCAGCGTAGGTACTAGCGGGGGGGAAGAGACCCAGTACTTC | - | TRBJ2-5 | TRBD2 | TRBV9